These T cell receptor beta chains were read from a single sample in a study of T cell responses to AZD1222 COVID-19 vaccine. Clones were read by immunoSEQ multiplex PCR, and TCRdb kept only the in-frame ones, dropping some. Here the sample spans 150,000 to 250,000 clones, 93% being singletons. The source was peripheral blood, collected 28 days after the second AZD1222 dose. These receptors were taken from an adult who received the AZD1222 COVID-19 vaccine. The CDR3 runs from the conserved cysteine through the conserved F or W. The D gene is left open where the match is weak. Part of the rows lack a size; the others show once, few, many or a class for expanded clones.

j_call v_call clone_size d_call cdr3_nt cdr3_aa
TRBJ1-2 TRBV5-1 . . TGCGCCAGCAGCGGGGGTGGGGCTGGCTACACCTTC CASSGGGAGYTF
TRBJ2-2 TRBV7-3 . . TGTGCCAGCGGTCCCACCGGCACCGGGGAGCTGTTTTTT CASGPTGTGELFF
TRBJ1-1 TRBV7-2 . . TGTGCCAGCAGCTTAGTGGAGTCCACTGAAGCTTTCTTT CASSLVESTEAFF
TRBJ1-2 TRBV3-1/TRBV3-2 . . TGTGCCAGCAGCCAAGAAGGGGCCAGTCCGTATGGCTACACCTTC CASSQEGASPYGYTF
TRBJ2-5 TRBV24-1 . TRBD2 TGTGCCACCAGTGATTCACGGCTAGCGGGGGGTCAAGAGACCCAGTACTTC CATSDSRLAGGQETQYF
TRBJ2-7 TRBV7-3 . TRBD1 TGTGCCAGCAGCTTAACGGCCTCAGGGGGCGAGCAGTACTTC CASSLTASGGEQYF
TRBJ2-2 TRBV5-6 . TRBD1 TGTGCCAGCAGCTCCGGGACAGGGATCGTTGGGACCGGGGAGCTGTTTTTT CASSSGTGIVGTGELFF
TRBJ1-5 TRBV7-2 . TRBD1 TGTGCCAGCAGCTCCAAGGGACAGGCCGTATATCAGCCCCAGCATTTT CASSSKGQAVYQPQHF
TRBJ2-5 TRBV9 . TRBD2 TGTGCCAGCAGCGGAGAGTCTAGCGGGGCATCGACCCAGTACTTC CASSGESSGASTQYF
TRBJ1-1 TRBV6-4 . . TGTGCCAGCAGCAGAGAAATGAACACTGAAGCTTTCTTT CASSREMNTEAFF
TRBJ1-2 TRBV30 . . TGTGCCTGGGGGTCAGCGCCCGGCTACACCTTC CAWGSAPGYTF
TRBJ2-1 TRBV9 . . TGTGCCAGCAGCGTAGCTGACAATGAGCAGTTCTTC CASSVADNEQFF
TRBJ1-3 TRBV28 . . TGTGCCAGCAGTTTGGCGCTCCACTCTGGAAACACCATATATTTT CASSLALHSGNTIYF
TRBJ1-1 TRBV7-2 . . TGTGCCAGCAGACAGAACAGGGAGAACACTGAAGCTTTCTTT CASRQNRENTEAFF
TRBJ2-3 TRBV6-1 . TRBD2 TGTGCCAGCAGTGTCCTCGGGAGGTCTAGCACAGATACGCAGTATTTT CASSVLGRSSTDTQYF
TRBJ1-2 TRBV14 . . TGTGCCAGCAGCCCTAGGGGAGGTTGGGGCTACACCTTC CASSPRGGWGYTF
TRBJ1-2 TRBV6-5 . TRBD1 TGTGCCAGCAAGAGGGGGCTAGGCTACACCTTC CASKRGLGYTF
TRBJ2-3 TRBV19 . TRBD1 TGTGCCAGTAGTAGGGACAGGGGAGTTGGAGATACGCAGTATTTT CASSRDRGVGDTQYF
TRBJ2-2 TRBV9 . . TGTGCCAGCAGCGTAGCAGTTAGCGGGGAGCTGTTTTTT CASSVAVSGELFF
TRBJ1-6 TRBV21-1 once . TGTGCCAGCAGCAAAGCTAAGCCGAACAGGGAAAATTCACCCCTCCACTTT CASSKAKPNRENSPLHF
TRBJ2-7 TRBV9 . . TGTGCCAGCAGCGTACAGGTCGGGACACCCTACGAGCAGTACTTC CASSVQVGTPYEQYF
TRBJ2-7 TRBV7-2 once . TGTGCCAGCAGCTTAATGGGGGGACTCTACGAGCAGTACTTC CASSLMGGLYEQYF
TRBJ2-3 TRBV7-9 . TRBD2 TGTGCCAGCAGCCAAAGGAGGCTAGCGGCAGATACGCAGTATTTT CASSQRRLAADTQYF
TRBJ1-5 TRBV18 . . TGTGCCAGCTCGACCGGGACGTCAGGGGAGCCCCAGCATTTT CASSTGTSGEPQHF
TRBJ2-1 TRBV14 . . TGTGCCAGCAGCTCAGACGGCGTTGAGCAGTTCTTC CASSSDGVEQFF
TRBJ1-1 TRBV21-1 . . TGTGCCAGCCCCAAAAAGGGGGGCGCGGTCACGAACACTGAAGCTTTCTTT CASPKKGGAVTNTEAFF
TRBJ1-1 TRBV29-1 . . TGCAGCGTTGACTTCAGGATGAACACTGAAGCTTTCTTT CSVDFRMNTEAFF
TRBJ2-3 TRBV7-3 . TRBD1 TGTGCCAGCAGCCAAATCGGGACAGGGAGCACAGATACGCAGTATTTT CASSQIGTGSTDTQYF
TRBJ1-1 TRBV5-8 once . TGTGCCAGCAGCTTGATGGCAGTTGAAGCTTTCTTT CASSLMAVEAFF
TRBJ1-2 TRBV24-1 . TRBD1 TGTGCCACCAGTGCGGCCCCAACCCAGGGGGTAGAGGGCTACACCTTC CATSAAPTQGVEGYTF
TRBJ1-6 TRBV11-3 . . TGTGCCAGCAGCTTAGTCTCAAATTCACCCCTCCACTTT CASSLVSNSPLHF
TRBJ2-1 TRBV19 . TRBD2 TGTGCCAGTAGAGGACTAGCGGGGGTTTACAATGAGCAGTTCTTC CASRGLAGVYNEQFF
TRBJ1-6 TRBV5-1 . . TGCGCCAGCAGTAGAGGGGGGGCTTTGAGTAATTCACCCCTCCACTTT CASSRGGALSNSPLHF
TRBJ2-5 TRBV30 . . TGTGCCTGGAGTGCCCCCGGTCCCCCCAGTCGGACCCAGTACTTC CAWSAPGPPSRTQYF
TRBJ2-1 TRBV11-2 . . TGTGCCAGCAGCTTTGACCGCTGGGGGGATGAGCAGTTCTTC CASSFDRWGDEQFF
TRBJ2-7 TRBV7-2 once . TGTGCCAGCAGTGCCGACAGGTTTTACGAGCAGTACTTC CASSADRFYEQYF
TRBJ1-4 TRBV7-9 . . TGTGCCAGCAGCTTAGGAGGTGGGGGTGAAAAACTGTTTTTT CASSLGGGGEKLFF
TRBJ2-7 TRBV5-4 . . TGTGCCAGCAGCTTGTCCCCAGGGCAATCCTACGAGCAGTACTTC CASSLSPGQSYEQYF
TRBJ1-3 TRBV21-1 . . TGTGCCAGCAGCAGCGGCCGTGGCAGTCAATCGAGAAACACCATATATTTT CASSSGRGSQSRNTIYF
TRBJ1-3 TRBV2 . . TGTGCCAGCAGTGTTGACAGGAACTCTGGAAACACCATATATTTT CASSVDRNSGNTIYF
TRBJ1-6 TRBV6-5 . . TGTGCCAGTGGGGAGCAGAATTCACCCCTCCACTTT CASGEQNSPLHF